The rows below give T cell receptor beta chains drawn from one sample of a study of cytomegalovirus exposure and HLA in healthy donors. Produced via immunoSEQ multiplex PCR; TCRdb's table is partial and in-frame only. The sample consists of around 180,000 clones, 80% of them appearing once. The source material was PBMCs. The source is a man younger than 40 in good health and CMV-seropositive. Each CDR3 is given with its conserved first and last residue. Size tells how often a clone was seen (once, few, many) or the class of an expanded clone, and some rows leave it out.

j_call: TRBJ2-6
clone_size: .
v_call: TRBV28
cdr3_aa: CASRPYSGANVLTF

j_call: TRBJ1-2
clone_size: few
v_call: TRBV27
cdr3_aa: CASSRGTGGASNYGYTF

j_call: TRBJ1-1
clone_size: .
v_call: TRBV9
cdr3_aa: CASSGSPGDTEAFF

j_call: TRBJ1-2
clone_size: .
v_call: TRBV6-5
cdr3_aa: CASRRGQGGGGYTF

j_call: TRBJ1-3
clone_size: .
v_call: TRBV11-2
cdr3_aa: CASSLVTVTGLSGNTIYF

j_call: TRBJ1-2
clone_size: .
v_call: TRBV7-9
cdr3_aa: CSSSRVVGQGANGYTF

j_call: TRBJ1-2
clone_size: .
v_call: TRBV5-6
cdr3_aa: CASSLGQGVGYGYTF

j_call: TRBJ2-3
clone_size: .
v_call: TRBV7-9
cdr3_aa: CSSSAGPLGSTDTQYF

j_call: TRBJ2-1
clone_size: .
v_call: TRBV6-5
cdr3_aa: CASSYTSGSNEQFF

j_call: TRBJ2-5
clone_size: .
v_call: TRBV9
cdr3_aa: CASSVTGGLETQYF

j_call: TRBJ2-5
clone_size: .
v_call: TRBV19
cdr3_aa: CASSDSQETQYF

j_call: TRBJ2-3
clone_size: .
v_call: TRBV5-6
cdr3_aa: CASSLVGGRGPDTQYF

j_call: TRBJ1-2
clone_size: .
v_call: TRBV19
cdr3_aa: CASSTPGQGVFSGYTF

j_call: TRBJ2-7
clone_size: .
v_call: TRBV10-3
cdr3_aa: CAISSGGTGIYEQYF

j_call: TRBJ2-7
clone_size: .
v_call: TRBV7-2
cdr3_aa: CASSLINSLPYEQYF

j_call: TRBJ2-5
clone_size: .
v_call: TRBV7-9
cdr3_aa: CASSLRGTGRETQYF

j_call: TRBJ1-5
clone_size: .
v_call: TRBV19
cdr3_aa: CASSDRTGPLSNQPQHF

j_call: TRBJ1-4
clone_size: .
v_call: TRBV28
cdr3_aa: CASSYRDREKLFF

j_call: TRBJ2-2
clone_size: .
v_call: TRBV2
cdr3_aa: CASSEAGLAGGGNTGELFF

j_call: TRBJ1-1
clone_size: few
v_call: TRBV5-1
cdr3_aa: CASSLQGGATEAFF

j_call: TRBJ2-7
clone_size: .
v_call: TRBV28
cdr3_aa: CASSLEGTGAYEQYF

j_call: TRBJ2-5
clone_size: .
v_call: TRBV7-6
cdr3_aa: CASSLVGTAQETQYF

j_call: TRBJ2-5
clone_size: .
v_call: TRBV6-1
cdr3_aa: CASREGRETQYF

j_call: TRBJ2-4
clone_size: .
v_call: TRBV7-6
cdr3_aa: CASSLAPAGTKNIQYF

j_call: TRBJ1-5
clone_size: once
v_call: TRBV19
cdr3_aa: CASSIDRAGNQPQHF

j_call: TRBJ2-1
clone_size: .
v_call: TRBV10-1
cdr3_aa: CASSPGDRGLNEQFF

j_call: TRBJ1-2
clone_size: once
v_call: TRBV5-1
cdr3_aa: CASSRDREHYGYTF

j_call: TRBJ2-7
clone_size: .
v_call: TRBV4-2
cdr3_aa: CASSQYGSHEQYF

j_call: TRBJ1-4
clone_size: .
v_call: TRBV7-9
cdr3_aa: CASSVTGHRGSTNEKLFF

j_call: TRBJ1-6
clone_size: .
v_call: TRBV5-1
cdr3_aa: CASSRGQNYNSPLHF

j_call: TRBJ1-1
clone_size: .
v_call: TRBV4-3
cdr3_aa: CASSHSNLRQENTEAFF

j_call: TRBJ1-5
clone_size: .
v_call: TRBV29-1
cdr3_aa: CSAQGLPQNQPQHF

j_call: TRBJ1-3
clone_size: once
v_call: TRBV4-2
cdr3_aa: CVSSQDRASGNTIYF

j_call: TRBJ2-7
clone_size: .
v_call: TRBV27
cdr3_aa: CASSLQGSGSLYEQYF

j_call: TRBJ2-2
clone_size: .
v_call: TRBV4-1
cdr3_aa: CASSQGNRGLTGELFF

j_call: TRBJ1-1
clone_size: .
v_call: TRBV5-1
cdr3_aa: CASSWGQGPNTEAFF

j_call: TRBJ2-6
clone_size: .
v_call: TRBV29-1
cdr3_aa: CSVITGSGANVLTF

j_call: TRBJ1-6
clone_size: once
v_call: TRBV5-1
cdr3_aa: CASSLGQGANSPLHF

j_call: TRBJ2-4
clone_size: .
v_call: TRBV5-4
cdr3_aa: CASSLPGNKNIQYF

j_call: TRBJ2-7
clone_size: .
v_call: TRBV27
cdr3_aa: CASSSDRRSYEQYF

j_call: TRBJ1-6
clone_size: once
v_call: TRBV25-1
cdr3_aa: CASSRQGTNSPLHF

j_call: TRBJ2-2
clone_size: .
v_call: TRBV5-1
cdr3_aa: CASSFTLPSGTGELFF

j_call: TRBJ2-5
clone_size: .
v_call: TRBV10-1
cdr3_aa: CASSPGLAVQKTQYF

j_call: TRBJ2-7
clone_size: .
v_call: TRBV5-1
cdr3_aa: CASSSIWDRATYEQYF

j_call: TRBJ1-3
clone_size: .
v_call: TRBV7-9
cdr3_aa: CASSRGTIGMGSGNTIYF

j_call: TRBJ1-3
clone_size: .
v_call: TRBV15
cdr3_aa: CATSRDRQVSGNTIYF

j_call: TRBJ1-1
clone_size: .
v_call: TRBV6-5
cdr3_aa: CASSYGTGKSTEAFF

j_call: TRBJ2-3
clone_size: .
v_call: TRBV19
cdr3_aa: CASSIGTSGGNTQYF

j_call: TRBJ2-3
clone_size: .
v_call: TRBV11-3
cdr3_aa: CASRLTAGGALGDTQYF

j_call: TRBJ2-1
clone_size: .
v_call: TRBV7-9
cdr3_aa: CASSLRGYEQFF

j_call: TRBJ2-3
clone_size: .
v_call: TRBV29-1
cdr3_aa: CSVEGTVTDTQYF

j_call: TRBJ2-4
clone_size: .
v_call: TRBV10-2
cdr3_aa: CASSEVDGTSDF

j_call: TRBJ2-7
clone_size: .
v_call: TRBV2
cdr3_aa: CASSTDFYEQYF

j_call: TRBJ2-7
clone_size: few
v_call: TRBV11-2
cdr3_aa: CASSLEGPASGAPYEQYF

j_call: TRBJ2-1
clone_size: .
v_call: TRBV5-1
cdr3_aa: CASSLPTSGPYNEQFF

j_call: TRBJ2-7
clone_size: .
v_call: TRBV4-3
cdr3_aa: CASSYGTGAYEQYF

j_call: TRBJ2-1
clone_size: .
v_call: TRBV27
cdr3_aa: CASTTASREQFF

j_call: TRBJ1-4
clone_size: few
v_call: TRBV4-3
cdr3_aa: CASSQEDRRGKLFF

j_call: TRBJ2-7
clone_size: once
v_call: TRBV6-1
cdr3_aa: CASSEALNNLGYEQYF

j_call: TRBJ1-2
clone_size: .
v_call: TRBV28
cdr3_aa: CASSPPRGPIGGHGYTF